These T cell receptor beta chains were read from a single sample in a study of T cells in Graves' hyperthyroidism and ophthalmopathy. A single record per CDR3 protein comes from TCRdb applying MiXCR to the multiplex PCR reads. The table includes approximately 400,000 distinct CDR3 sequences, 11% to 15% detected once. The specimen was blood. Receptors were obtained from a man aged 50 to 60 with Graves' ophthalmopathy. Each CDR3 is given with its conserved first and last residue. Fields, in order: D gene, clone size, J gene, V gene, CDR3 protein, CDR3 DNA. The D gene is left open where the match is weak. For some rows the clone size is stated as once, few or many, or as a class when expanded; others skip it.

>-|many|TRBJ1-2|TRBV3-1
CASSQATVTHYGYTF
TGTGCCAGCAGCCAAGCGACAGTGACGCACTATGGCTACACCTTC
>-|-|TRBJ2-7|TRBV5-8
CASSRWAEGPYEQYF
TGTGCCAGCAGCCGCTGGGCGGAGGGGCCCTACGAGCAGTACTTC
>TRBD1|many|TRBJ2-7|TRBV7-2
CASSPTGVGYEQYF
TGTGCCAGCAGCCCGACAGGGGTAGGGTACGAGCAGTACTTC
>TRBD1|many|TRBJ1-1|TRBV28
CASPPSGQLHSEAFF
TGTGCCAGCCCACCCTCGGGACAGCTTCATTCTGAAGCTTTCTTT
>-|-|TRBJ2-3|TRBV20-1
CSARARSRNTQYF
TGCAGTGCCCGGGCGCGGTCGAGAAATACGCAGTATTTT
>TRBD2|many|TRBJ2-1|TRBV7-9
CASSLVSGAQHEQFF
TGTGCCAGCAGCTTAGTGAGCGGGGCGCAGCATGAGCAGTTCTTC
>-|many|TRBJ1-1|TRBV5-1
CASSSGGGLGTEAFF
TGCGCCAGCAGCTCAGGAGGGGGGCTGGGCACTGAAGCTTTCTTT
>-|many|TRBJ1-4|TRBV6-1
CASSEAISLANEKLFF
TGTGCCAGCAGTGAAGCAATCTCTTTAGCTAATGAAAAACTGTTTTTT
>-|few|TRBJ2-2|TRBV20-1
CSASERVFAGELFF
TGCAGTGCTAGTGAACGGGTGTTCGCCGGGGAGCTGTTTTTT
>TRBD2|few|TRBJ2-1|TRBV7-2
CASQPGGGAFEQFF
TGTGCCAGCCAACCGGGGGGGGGCGCTTTTGAGCAGTTCTTC
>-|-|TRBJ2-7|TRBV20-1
CSATGVAGVLVGSYEQYF
TGCAGTGCTACTGGGGTGGCAGGCGTTCTCGTAGGCTCCTACGAGCAGTACTTC
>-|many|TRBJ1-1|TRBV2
CASNRANTEAFF
TGTGCCAGCAACAGGGCAAACACTGAAGCTTTCTTT
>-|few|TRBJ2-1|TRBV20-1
CSAPRSGLPNEQFF
TGCAGTGCTCCACGTTCGGGATTACCCAATGAGCAGTTCTTC
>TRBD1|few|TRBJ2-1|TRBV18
CASSPLDRVYNEQFF
TGTGCCAGCTCACCACTGGACAGGGTGTACAATGAGCAGTTCTTC
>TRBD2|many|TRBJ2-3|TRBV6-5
CASSYRTSGSTDTQYF
TGTGCCAGCAGTTACAGAACTAGCGGGAGCACAGATACGCAGTATTTT
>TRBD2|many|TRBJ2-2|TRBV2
CASRPQVAGLNTGELFF
TGTGCCAGCAGACCCCAAGTAGCGGGGTTGAACACCGGGGAGCTGTTTTTT
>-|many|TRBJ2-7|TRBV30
CAWSVLDEQYF
TGTGCCTGGAGTGTCCTGGACGAGCAGTACTTC
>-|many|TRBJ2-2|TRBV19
CASSRSTGELFF
TGTGCCAGCAGTCGCAGCACCGGGGAGCTGTTTTTT
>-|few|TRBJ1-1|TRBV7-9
CASSLRLSANTEAFF
TGTGCCAGCAGCTTACGTCTTAGTGCGAACACTGAAGCTTTCTTT
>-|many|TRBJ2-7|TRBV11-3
CASSFGGDYEQYF
TGTGCCAGCAGCTTCGGCGGGGACTACGAGCAGTACTTC
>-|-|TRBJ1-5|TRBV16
CASSQYGDQPQHF
TGTGCCAGCAGCCAATACGGAGATCAGCCCCAGCATTTT
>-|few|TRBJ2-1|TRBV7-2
CASSLGGWGNEQFF
TGTGCCAGCAGCTTAGGAGGTTGGGGGAATGAGCAGTTCTTC
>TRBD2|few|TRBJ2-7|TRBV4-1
CASSQGGGGSRYEQYF
TGCGCCAGCAGCCAAGGAGGTGGCGGGAGTCGGTACGAGCAGTACTTC
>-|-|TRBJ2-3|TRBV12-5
CASDWENTDTQYF
TGTGCTAGTGACTGGGAAAACACAGATACTCAGTATTTT
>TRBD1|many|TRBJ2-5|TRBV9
CASSVGQRTYGTQYF
TGTGCCAGCAGCGTGGGACAGCGCACCTATGGGACCCAGTACTTC
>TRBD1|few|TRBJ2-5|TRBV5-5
CASSPTGTGDTSQETQYF
TGTGCCAGCAGCCCAACCGGGACAGGCGATACTTCCCAAGAGACCCAGTACTTC
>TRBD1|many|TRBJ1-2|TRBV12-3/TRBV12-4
CASSKGQRDYGYTF
TGTGCCAGCAGTAAGGGACAGAGGGACTATGGCTACACCTTC
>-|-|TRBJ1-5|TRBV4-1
CASSHHQITGNQPQHF
TGCGCCAGCAGCCACCATCAGATAACTGGCAATCAGCCCCAGCATTTT
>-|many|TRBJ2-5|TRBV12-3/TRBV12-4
CASSFVQETQYF
TGTGCCAGCAGTTTTGTGCAAGAGACCCAGTACTTC
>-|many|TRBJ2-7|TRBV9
CASSVGQGNYEQYF
TGTGCCAGCAGCGTAGGTCAGGGAAACTACGAGCAGTACTTC
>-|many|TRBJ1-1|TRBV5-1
CASSVGGIQNTEAFF
TGCGCCAGCAGCGTGGGGGGGATCCAGAACACTGAAGCTTTCTTT
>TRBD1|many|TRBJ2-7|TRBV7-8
CASSLDSTGVEQYF
TGTGCCAGCAGCTTAGATTCCACAGGGGTCGAGCAGTACTTC
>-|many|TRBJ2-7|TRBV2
CASARDAAYEQYF
TGTGCCAGCGCCCGGGACGCGGCCTACGAGCAGTACTTC